These 32 T cell receptor beta chains originate from one sample sequenced in a study of blood T cell repertoires in COVID-19. Only in-frame clones appear in the TCRdb table, and some are missing; sequencing was by immunoSEQ multiplex PCR. The sample contains hundreds of thousands of clones, approximately 88% of which appear only once. Sequenced: peripheral blood. The source is a woman aged 70 to 79 with COVID-19, enrolled during active disease.

This chain joins TRBV6-2 or TRBV6-3 and TRBJ1-1, with 7 positions matching TRBD1. The germline CDR1 and CDR2 sequences are MNHEY and SVGEGT. There are 12 residues in the CDR3. With V trimmed by 4 bases and J by 6 bases, 2 bases remained unmatched. The CDR3 DNA reads as TGTGCCAGCAGTTCTGGACAGGCTGAAGCTTTCTTT. Protein product: CASSSGQAEAFF.

The chain joins TRBV2 to TRBJ1-5; TRBD1 is a possible D gene (6 bases). The CDR3 totals 13 residues. Germline lookup yields CDR1 SNHLY and CDR2 FYNNEI. Trimming took off 7 bases at V and 5 bases at J, with 12 bases between the two ends. CDR3 DNA: TGTGCCAGCATCCGGGACATAGATCAGCCCCAGCATTTT. This gives the protein CASIRDIDQPQHF.

Only a few counts were recorded for this clone. The V gene is TRBV6-6, the J gene TRBJ2-7; 7 positions match TRBD2. The CDR3 contains 14 residues. CDR1 is MNHNY, CDR2 SVGAGI, per germline (reference sequence). Germline trimming cut 3 bases from V and 3 bases from J; bases unmatched to any gene: 5. Here the CDR3 reads CASSYNGRNYEQYF. CDR3 DNA: TGTGCCAGCAGTTATAACGGGAGGAACTACGAGCAGTACTTC.

The V and J genes are TRBV7-3 and TRBJ2-1, with TRBD2 matching 12 bases. The length of the CDR3 is 15 residues. Germline V gene lookup returns CDR1 SGHTA and CDR2 FQGTGA. Germline trimming cut 5 bases from V and 7 bases from J; bases unmatched to any gene: 6. CDR3: CASSTGTSGRNEQFF. DNA for the CDR3: TGTGCCAGCAGCACTGGGACTAGCGGGCGTAATGAGCAGTTCTTC.

Only one count was recorded for this clone. The gene calls are TRBV4-3 and TRBJ2-3; no firm D call. Germline CDR1 LGHNA, CDR2 YSLEER. The CDR3 contains 11 residues. The ends were cut back, 4 bases at V and 5 bases at J, with 4 bases in the middle. The CDR3 DNA reads as TGCGCCAGCAGCCCCCGAGATACGCAGTATTTT. Protein product: CASSPRDTQYF.

This chain connects TRBV6-5 to TRBJ2-1, with TRBD2 matching 8 bases. The CDR3 length is 14 residues. The germline V gene has CDR1 MNHEY and CDR2 SVGAGI. With V trimmed by 9 bases and J by 6 bases, 10 bases remained unmatched. DNA of the CDR3: TGTGCCAGTGTTGCAGCGGGAGTAACCAATGAGCAGTTCTTC. Translated: CASVAAGVTNEQFF.

V is TRBV6-5 and J is TRBJ1-5, with D possibly being TRBD1 (5 bases). This CDR3 comprises 14 residues. Germline V gene sequence: CDR1 MNHEY, CDR2 SVGAGI. V was cut by 8 bases and J by 6 bases, with 17 bases left in between. The CDR3 coding sequence is TGTGCCAGCTCACCGGAAGGGGTGGCTCAGCCCCAGCATTTT. Protein: CASSPEGVAQPQHF.

This chain uses TRBV7-9 with TRBJ1-2; D is perhaps TRBD1 (6 bases). This CDR3 has 14 amino acids. Germline CDR1 SEHNR, CDR2 FQNEAQ (reference sequence). V dropped 5 bases and J dropped 5 bases, with 15 bases sitting between them. The chain's CDR3 is CASSRPSRGYGYTF. The CDR3 DNA sequence: TGTGCCAGCAGCCGTCCATCCAGGGGTTATGGCTACACCTTC.

V and J are TRBV30 and TRBJ2-7, with TRBD1 as a possible D gene (6 bases). Germline lookup yields CDR1 GTSNPN and CDR2 SVGIG (reference sequence). V lost 2 bases and J lost 5, with 16 bases in between. The CDR3 length is 14 residues. The DNA of the CDR3 is TGTGCCTGGAGTTCAGGGGTGATCCCCCACGAGCAGTACTTC. Its translation: CAWSSGVIPHEQYF.

The chain combines TRBV19 with TRBJ1-1, with D maybe TRBD1 (6 bases). V shed 7 bases and J shed 0 bases, with 18 bases lying between them. The CDR3 runs 16 residues. CDR1 and CDR2 (germline): LNHDA, SQIVND (reference sequence). This chain's CDR3 is CASNDGGPSVNTEAFF. The CDR3 DNA is TGTGCCAGTAACGACGGGGGGCCTTCGGTGAACACTGAAGCTTTCTTT.

This rearrangement joins TRBV6-2 or TRBV6-3 to TRBJ2-7; 12 bases are shared with TRBD2. CDR3 size: 17 residues. The V segment lost 3 bases and the J segment 3 bases; nucleotides outside the gene matches: 9. Germline CDR1 is MNHEY and CDR2 is SVGEGT. As DNA, the CDR3 is TGTGCCAGCAGTTATTTGCTAGCGGGAGGGAAAATCTACGAGCAGTACTTC. It codes for CASSYLLAGGKIYEQYF.

The chain recombines TRBV6-7 with TRBJ2-7, with D maybe TRBD1 (5 bases). TRBV6-7 is an ORF; its function is uncertain. V lost 1 base and J 0 bases, leaving 13 bases between the germline ends. The CDR3 length is 16 residues. The CDR3 loop reads CASSYCGHLSSYEQYF. The CDR3 coding sequence is TGTGCCAGCAGTTACTGCGGACACCTGAGCTCCTACGAGCAGTACTTC.

As regards this clone: A junction boundary mismatches the germline segment, possibly from a read error. Here the CDR3 reads CASSYGGVNVLTF. CDR3 sequence (DNA): TGTGCCAGCAGCTACGGGGGGGTCAACGTCCTGACTTTC. The chain employs TRBV11-2 and TRBJ2-6; 8 nucleotides agree with TRBD2. Germline lookup yields CDR1 SGHAT and CDR2 FQNNGV. This CDR3 is 13 amino acids long.

This clone was observed a single time. V is TRBV14 and J is TRBJ2-2; 7 nucleotides agree with TRBD1. The V and J ends lost 4 bases and 1 base, in that order; junction bases with no gene match: 6. The V gene's germline CDR1 is SGHDN and CDR2 FVKESK. The CDR3 totals 16 residues. Written as DNA, the CDR3 is TGTGCCAGCAGCCCCCGGGACAGCAAGAACACCGGGGAGCTGTTTTTT. Translating it yields CASSPRDSKNTGELFF.

The chain links TRBV5-1 to TRBJ2-3; 10 positions match TRBD2. Germline V gives CDR1 SGHRS, CDR2 YFSETQ. V gave up 5 bases and J gave up 4 bases; unmatched junction bases: 10. CDR3 size: 16 residues. The CDR3 is CASRVIPAGGPDTQYF. For the CDR3, the DNA is TGCGCCAGCAGGGTAATCCCAGCGGGAGGGCCAGATACGCAGTATTTT.

The chain couples TRBV28 to TRBJ2-5; 11 bases align to TRBD2. In germline, CDR1 is MDHEN, CDR2 SYDVKM. The CDR3 runs 19 residues. Trimming took 4 bases from V and 0 from J; bases not matched to a gene: 13. CDR3 residues: CASSSSPGTSGPYQETQYF. In DNA, the CDR3 is TGTGCCAGCAGTTCCTCGCCCGGGACTAGCGGCCCGTACCAAGAGACCCAGTACTTC.

The chain links TRBV28 to TRBJ2-7; 10 bases align to TRBD2. After removal of 7 bases from V and 5 bases from J, the junction contained 8 bases not matched to a gene. There are 14 residues in the CDR3. CDR1 MDHEN and CDR2 SYDVKM come from the germline V gene. The CDR3 region is CASNLAGADNEQYF. The CDR3 bases are TGTGCCAGCAACCTAGCGGGAGCAGACAACGAGCAGTACTTC.

This chain links TRBV5-4 with TRBJ1-2; D remains ambiguous. CDR1 and CDR2 (germline): SGHNT, YYREEE (reference sequence). V shed 4 bases and J shed 4 bases, with 8 bases lying between them. The CDR3 runs to 12 residues. The CDR3 region is CASSVGGYGYTF. Written as DNA, the CDR3 is TGTGCCAGCAGCGTGGGAGGCTATGGCTACACCTTC.

The chain recombines TRBV15 with TRBJ1-2; no clear D. The CDR3 is 13 amino acids. Germline loops: CDR1 LNHNV, CDR2 YYDKDF (reference sequence). Deletions cut 1 base from V and 3 bases from J, with 6 bases between. The CDR3, as DNA: TGTGCCACCAGCAGAGGGTCAGACTATGGCTACACCTTC. Protein: CATSRGSDYGYTF.

The chain recombines TRBV4-2 with TRBJ1-6, with 8 bases matching TRBD1. J was trimmed by 6 bases and V by 6 bases; bases with no gene match: 7. CDR1 LGHNA and CDR2 YNFKEQ come from the germline V gene. This CDR3 contains 15 residues. The CDR3 sequence: CASSLDRAFNSPLHF. Here the CDR3 DNA reads TGTGCCAGCAGTCTGGACAGGGCATTTAATTCACCCCTCCACTTT.

The chain's CDR3 is CASSGGPVGSPLHF. The CDR3 DNA reads as TGTGCCAGCAGTGGCGGTCCAGTCGGTTCACCCCTCCACTTT. The chain links TRBV2 to TRBJ1-6, with no clear D. Trimming removed 4 bases from V and 9 bases from J, with 13 bases in between. This CDR3 has 14 residues. CDR1 SNHLY and CDR2 FYNNEI come from the germline V gene.

The chain uses TRBV15 and TRBJ2-7; no reliable D call. CDR1 and CDR2 (germline): LNHNV, YYDKDF (reference sequence). The CDR3 is 14 residues long. V was trimmed by 9 bases and J by 8 bases, leaving 23 bases between them. CDR3 coding DNA: TGTGCCACAAGCCCTTTACTTTCCCAGGCGCAGCAGTACTTC. It codes for CATSPLLSQAQQYF.

This clone showed up just once. The chain joins TRBV28 to TRBJ2-5, with 9 bases that match TRBD1. From germline, CDR1 is MDHEN and CDR2 SYDVKM. This CDR3 is built from 12 residues. J was trimmed by 5 bases and V by 10 bases; bases with no gene match: 5. The CDR3 sequence is CAIRDRAETQYF. In DNA, the CDR3 is TGTGCCATAAGGGACAGGGCGGAGACCCAGTACTTC.

The J gene is TRBJ1-3, the V gene TRBV29-1; 11 nucleotides match TRBD1. The junction had 3 bases not matched to a gene; V was cut back by 4 bases and J by 4 bases. Germline CDR1 and CDR2: SQVTM and ANQGSEA. The CDR3 extends over 14 amino acids. As DNA, the CDR3 is TGCAGCGTTGCAGGACAGGGGGCAGGAAACACCATATATTTT. Translating gives CSVAGQGAGNTIYF.

The chain is built from TRBV18 and TRBJ2-4; possible D gene TRBD2, 6 bases. Germline V lookup: CDR1 KGHSH, CDR2 LQKENI. The CDR3 contains 13 residues. With 0 bases removed from V and 8 bases from J, the gap between germline ends came to 8 bases. As DNA, the CDR3 is TGTGCCAGCTCACCACCAGGAGGGGACATTCAGTACTTC. Translation: CASSPPGGDIQYF.

The rearrangement uses TRBV28 and TRBJ1-1; TRBD1 aligns across 10 bases. The CDR3 is made up of 14 amino acids. Per the germline V gene, CDR1 is MDHEN and CDR2 is SYDVKM. V trimming: 5 bases; J trimming: 5 bases; junction bases outside the gene matches: 5. The CDR3 loop is CASSGTGAGTEAFF. CDR3 nucleotide sequence: TGTGCCAGCAGTGGGACAGGGGCGGGTACTGAAGCTTTCTTT.

The chain recombines TRBV11-1 with TRBJ1-1; D perhaps matches TRBD1 (6 bases). This CDR3 is 15 amino acids long. V was shortened by 7 bases and J by 3 bases, with 18 bases between the two germline ends. Germline CDR1 and CDR2: SGHAT and FQDESV (reference sequence). CDR3 sequence: CASTDTGGADTEAFF. The CDR3 DNA reads as TGTGCCAGCACAGATACTGGGGGGGCTGACACTGAAGCTTTCTTT.

This chain's CDR3 is CASSQDLSLASTDTQYF. CDR3 nucleotide sequence: TGCGCCAGCAGCCAAGATCTTTCACTAGCGAGCACAGATACGCAGTATTTT. This chain joins TRBV4-1 and TRBJ2-3, with 7 nucleotides matching TRBD2. Germline V CDR1 and CDR2: MGHRA, YSYEKL. Losses at the gene ends were 0 bases for V and 0 bases for J; bases not matched to a gene: 6. The CDR3 consists of 17 residues.

This chain connects TRBV27 to TRBJ1-1; 9 nucleotides match TRBD1. There are 14 residues in the CDR3. Germline values: CDR1 MNHEY, CDR2 SMNVEV (reference sequence). V was pared by 11 bases and J by 5 bases, with 12 bases of the junction left unmatched. The CDR3 sequence: CAAWGTGLRTEAFF. The CDR3 bases are TGTGCCGCTTGGGGGACAGGGCTCAGAACTGAAGCTTTCTTT.

The chain links TRBV7-3 to TRBJ2-1; 13 bases are a match to TRBD2. The CDR3 totals 19 residues. V shed 4 bases, J shed 3 bases, and the junction held 12 bases outside the gene matches. Germline CDR1 and CDR2: SGHTA and FQGTGA. The CDR3 bases are TGTGCCAGCAGCTCCACTAGCGGGAGGGCCTTAAAATACTACAATGAGCAGTTCTTC. Encoded protein: CASSSTSGRALKYYNEQFF.

V gene TRBV9 combines with J gene TRBJ2-5, with TRBD2 matching over 10 bases. Germline CDR1 SGDLS, CDR2 YYNGEE. The trim removed 4 bases at V and 4 bases at J, leaving 13 bases unmatched. There are 17 residues in the CDR3. The CDR3 coding sequence is TGTGCCAGCAGCCCCCGGGGGCTAGCGGGAGTTTCAGAGACCCAGTACTTC. Protein product: CASSPRGLAGVSETQYF. Complete variable domain (other parts from reference TRBV9 and TRBJ2-5): DSGVTQTPKHLITATGQRVTLRCSPRSGDLSVYWYQQSLDQGLQFLIQYYNGEERAKGNILERFSAQQFPDLHSELNLSSLELGDSALYFCASSPRGLAGVSETQYFGPGTRLLVL.

The chain links TRBV5-6 to TRBJ2-7, with TRBD2 identical over 14 bases. Germline CDR1 and CDR2: SGHDT and YYEEEE. The length of the CDR3 is 16 residues. The ends lost 4 bases at V and 0 bases at J; junction bases unmatched: 3. CDR3 DNA: TGTGCCAGCAGCAGGACTAGCGGGAGGAGCTCCTACGAGCAGTACTTC. It yields the protein CASSRTSGRSSYEQYF.